This entry is about one TCR beta chain. Antigen: not known. The read is 3 residues too short to cover the CDR3 end, so that end is filled in from the germline J gene. This entry belongs to a study of T cells in women clearing cervical HPV infection. Study background: Donors had HPV16-related CIN3 or worse; 2 had invasive cancer.

Here immunoSEQ multiplex PCR was the method, and the copy in TCRdb shows in-frame clones only, minus some. The repertoire table contains about 15,000 clones. Germline V gene lookup returns CDR1 LNHDA and CDR2 SQIVND (reference sequence). Trimming removed 5 bases from V and 3 bases from J, with 16 bases in between. CDR3 size: 15 residues. Study results and caveats: A classifier using richness and V gene abundances reached an AUC of more than 0.75. CIN3+ cases had significantly higher TCR repertoire richness than controls, but evenness did not differ. Richness differences could reflect unmeasured T-cell content per sample.

This receptor was obtained from a woman between 18 and 70 years old with a cervical HPV16 infection that either progressed to CIN3+ or cleared (not recorded which). Input material: blood buffy coat. The chain joins TRBV19 to TRBJ1-2; D is ambiguous. Partial CDR3 DNA: TGTGCCAGTAGTTGGGCAGCCCTACAAGACTATGGC. Protein product: CASSWAALQDYG. The entire CDR3 sequence reads CASSWAALQDYGYTF.